The 8 T cell receptor beta chains below all came from one sample that was sequenced in a study of monozygotic twins with inflammatory bowel disease. TCRdb re-called the 5' RACE reads; one entry per CDR3 protein, DNA not given. The table lists about 160,000 distinct CDR3 sequences. Sequences were obtained from blood. The receptors come from a human donor with ulcerative colitis or Crohn's disease, or a healthy co-twin of an affected twin (not recorded which).

The V and J genes are TRBV3-1 and TRBJ2-3; the TCRdb call, TRBD2, lacks DNA for checking. Germline V gene data show CDR1 as LGHDT and CDR2 as YNNKEL (reference sequence). This CDR3 is built from 16 residues. The CDR3 protein is CASSQVAGGAPDTQYF.

This chain uses TRBV11-2 with TRBJ2-5; TCRdb designates TRBD2, a call that cannot be tested without DNA. The CDR3 is made up of 19 amino acids. Germline values: CDR1 SGHAT, CDR2 FQNNGV. Here the CDR3 reads CASSLYGLAGHGYQETQYF.

The V and J genes are TRBV6-5 and TRBJ2-1; TCRdb's assignment of TRBD1 cannot be checked, as there is no DNA. This CDR3 region has 18 residues. CDR1 is MNHEY and CDR2 is SVGAGI in the germline V gene. The CDR3 reads CASSYSRQAYLSYNEQFF.

The V gene is TRBV19, the J gene TRBJ2-7; TCRdb names TRBD1, which stays unverified in the absence of DNA. Per germline, CDR1 LNHDA and CDR2 SQIVND (reference sequence). There are 14 residues in the CDR3. The CDR3 protein is CASSKGQSSYEQYF.

J is TRBJ1-1 and V is TRBV4-2; TCRdb's D gene call, TRBD1, goes unchecked for lack of DNA. Germline CDR1 and CDR2: LGHNA and YNFKEQ. The CDR3 totals 15 residues. The CDR3 loop is CASSPGVRGDGEAFF.

V usage is TRBV11-2 and J usage is TRBJ2-3; TCRdb selects TRBD2, and the lack of DNA leaves this call unchecked. This CDR3 has 18 amino acids. Germline V gene lookup returns CDR1 SGHAT and CDR2 FQNNGV. The CDR3 loop reads CASSLDRAGSSSTDTQYF.

The chain is built from TRBV11-2 and TRBJ2-1; TCRdb's D call of TRBD1 is untestable without DNA. The CDR3 runs to 16 residues. Germline lookup yields CDR1 SGHAT and CDR2 FQNNGV. The CDR3 sequence is CASSPPETSFWGEQFF.

The rearrangement uses TRBV5-1 and TRBJ1-2; checking the TCRdb D call of TRBD1 is not possible without DNA. Germline V gene lookup returns CDR1 SGHRS and CDR2 YFSETQ. The CDR3 is made up of 14 amino acids. The CDR3 sequence is CASSLAGADYGYTF.